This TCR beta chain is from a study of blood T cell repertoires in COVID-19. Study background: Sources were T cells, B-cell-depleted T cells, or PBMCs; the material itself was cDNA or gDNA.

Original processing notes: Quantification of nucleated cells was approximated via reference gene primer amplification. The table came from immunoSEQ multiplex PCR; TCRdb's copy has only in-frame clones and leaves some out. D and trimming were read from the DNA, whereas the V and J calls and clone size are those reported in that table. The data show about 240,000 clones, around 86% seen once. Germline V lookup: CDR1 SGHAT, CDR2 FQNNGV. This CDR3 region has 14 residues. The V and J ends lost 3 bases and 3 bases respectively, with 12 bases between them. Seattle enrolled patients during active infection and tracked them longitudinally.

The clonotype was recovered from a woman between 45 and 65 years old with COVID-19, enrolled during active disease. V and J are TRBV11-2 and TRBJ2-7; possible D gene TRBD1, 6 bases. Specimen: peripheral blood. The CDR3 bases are TGTGCCAGCAGCTTCGGGCAGGGGTTCTACGAGCAGTACTTC. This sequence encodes CASSFGQGFYEQYF.